This TCR beta chain derives from a study of control samples from healthy donors and cancer patients. Only in-frame clones appear in the TCRdb table, and some are missing; sequencing was by immunoSEQ multiplex PCR. The sample holds about 67,000 clones, around 87% seen once. The ends lost 3 bases at V and 4 bases at J; junction bases unmatched: 5. The V gene's germline CDR1 is SQVTM and CDR2 ANQGSEA. The length of the CDR3 is 14 residues. The clonotype originates from a woman between 50 and 59 years old with head and neck cancer. Material: PBMCs. The chain is built from TRBV29-1 and TRBJ2-2; 7 nucleotides match TRBD1. The DNA of the CDR3 is TGCAGCGTTGAGCTTCCAGGGGGCACCGGGGAGCTGTTTTTT. Translating gives CSVELPGGTGELFF.